The 15 T cell receptor beta chains below were found in one sample sequenced in a study of T cells in Graves' hyperthyroidism and ophthalmopathy. Researchers amplified the TCR beta CDR3 regions from RNA transcripts. In the first-round RT-PCR of the TCR CDR3, the HTBI primer set was used. TCRdb used MiXCR to reprocess the multiplex PCR reads, holding one entry per CDR3 protein. The sample has about 340,000 distinct CDR3 sequences, 18% seen once. Sequences were obtained from blood. The receptors were sampled from a woman aged 50 to 60 with Graves' hyperthyroidism.

The sample holds many counts of this clonotype. The chain is built from TRBV5-1 and TRBJ2-5; unclear D gene. The germline V gene has CDR1 SGHRS and CDR2 YFSETQ. The CDR3 sequence is 11 residues long. Trimming took off 3 bases at V and 3 bases at J, with 3 bases between the two ends. The DNA for the CDR3 is TGCGCCAGCAGCTCAAAAGAGACCCAGTACTTC. As protein: CASSSKETQYF.

This clonotype was observed a handful of times. The V gene is TRBV29-1, the J gene TRBJ1-5; TRBD1 is a possible D gene (6 bases). This CDR3 has 13 amino acids. V was pared by 0 bases and J by 7 bases, with 10 bases between. Germline CDR1 SQVTM, CDR2 ANQGSEA. CDR3 DNA sequence: TGCAGCGTTGAAGAGGGGGCAGGGCAGCCCCAGCATTTT. It specifies CSVEEGAGQPQHF. The full variable domain, its missing parts supplied by reference TRBV29-1 and TRBJ1-5, is SAVISQKPSRDICQRGTSLTIQCQVDSQVTMMFWYRQQPGQSLTLIATANQGSEATYESGFVIDKFPISRPNLTFSTLTVSNMSPEDSSIYLCSVEEGAGQPQHFGDGTRLSIL.

This clonotype turned up a few times. V and J are TRBV6-4 and TRBJ1-4; unclear D gene. The CDR3 has 17 amino acids. V lost 9 bases and J lost 0, with 20 bases in between. The V gene's germline CDR1 is MRHNA and CDR2 SNTAGT. The CDR3: CASTHTADSATNEKLFF. As DNA, the CDR3 is TGTGCCAGTACCCATACAGCCGATTCTGCAACTAATGAAAAACTGTTTTTT.

The chain combines TRBV28 with TRBJ2-2; 7 bases map to TRBD2. The V gene end was trimmed by 6 bases and the J gene end by 2 bases; junction bases not matched to a gene: 3. Germline CDR1 is MDHEN and CDR2 is SYDVKM. The CDR3 has 14 amino acids. CDR3 protein: CASRPGLNTGELFF. The CDR3 DNA reads TGTGCCAGCAGACCGGGACTAAACACCGGGGAGCTGTTTTTT.

This clonotype was picked up a small number of times. The chain uses TRBV28 and TRBJ2-1; no clear D gene. V was cut by 1 base and J by 12 bases, with 10 bases left in between. Germline assignment: CDR1 MDHEN and CDR2 SYDVKM. The CDR3 spans 12 residues. CDR3 coding DNA: TGTGCCAGCAGTTTATACGGTTTCTGGCAGTTCTTC. This translates into CASSLYGFWQFF.

This clonotype has a handful of counts. The chain is built from TRBV11-2 and TRBJ2-2; D remains unclear. Germline V gene data show CDR1 as SGHAT and CDR2 as FQNNGV. The CDR3 is 15 residues long. Between the trimmed V and J ends, which lost 0 bases and 1 base, there was a span of 6 bases. This CDR3 is CASSLEGMNTGELFF. In DNA form, the CDR3 reads TGTGCCAGCAGCTTAGAGGGAATGAACACCGGGGAGCTGTTTTTT.

This clonotype was seen only a few times. This sequence joins TRBV10-3 and TRBJ2-2, with D possibly TRBD2 on 6 matching bases. The V gene's germline CDR1 is ENHRY and CDR2 SYGVKD. Trimming left V 4 bases short and J 6 bases short, with 9 bases between. The CDR3 extends over 13 amino acids. CDR3 region: CAISVADPGELFF. CDR3 DNA sequence: TGTGCCATCAGTGTAGCGGATCCCGGGGAGCTGTTTTTT.

The chain carries TRBV7-2 and TRBJ2-3, with 9 bases aligning to TRBD1. J lost 7 bases, V lost 6 bases, and 14 bases had no gene match. CDR3 length: 16 amino acids. Germline V CDR1 and CDR2: SGHTA, FQGNSA. The CDR3 sequence is CASSSPGQGSRYTQYF. CDR3 coding DNA: TGTGCCAGCAGTTCCCCCGGACAGGGGAGCAGGTATACGCAGTATTTT.

The chain links TRBV10-3 to TRBJ2-6, with D unresolved. This CDR3 comprises 16 residues. Germline V gives CDR1 ENHRY, CDR2 SYGVKD. Deletions cut 6 bases from V and 0 bases from J, with 12 bases between. The CDR3 DNA sequence: TGTGCCATCAGAGGCACAAGCAGCTCTGGGGCCAACGTCCTGACTTTC. Translation: CAIRGTSSSGANVLTF.

This clonotype was picked up a small number of times. The chain couples TRBV5-8 to TRBJ2-5, with D unclear. The V end was cut by 0 bases, the J end by 1 base, with 10 bases between. Per germline, CDR1 SGHTS and CDR2 YDEGEE. The CDR3 extends over 15 amino acids. This chain's CDR3 is CASSLDGPSQETQYF. Written as DNA, the CDR3 is TGTGCCAGCAGCTTGGACGGACCTTCCCAAGAGACCCAGTACTTC.

This clonotype has a count of ten or more. J is TRBJ2-3 and V is TRBV3-1, with TRBD2 identical over 12 bases. In germline, CDR1 is LGHDT, CDR2 YNNKEL (reference sequence). This CDR3 region has 16 residues. V lost 3 bases, J lost 5 bases, and 6 bases stayed unmatched. The CDR3 reads CASSQRLAGEGDTQYF. The CDR3 DNA reads TGTGCCAGCAGCCAGCGACTAGCGGGAGAGGGAGATACGCAGTATTTT.

The J gene is TRBJ2-5, the V gene TRBV11-3; D is unclear. Deletions cut 3 bases from V and 1 base from J, with 6 bases between. The CDR3 is 13 residues long. Germline assignment: CDR1 SGHNT and CDR2 YENEEA. The CDR3 DNA reads as TGTGCCAGCAGCTTTAATTCCCAAGAGACCCAGTACTTC. As protein: CASSFNSQETQYF.

The gene calls are TRBV7-2 and TRBJ1-1, with TRBD1 identical over 10 bases. The CDR3 runs 16 residues. CDR1 SGHTA and CDR2 FQGNSA come from the germline V gene. The V gene end was trimmed by 5 bases and the J gene end by 2 bases; junction bases not matched to a gene: 8. The DNA for the CDR3 is TGTGCCAGCAGCCAGAGACAGGGGGCCTCCAACACTGAAGCTTTCTTT. Translated, it gives CASSQRQGASNTEAFF.

The rearrangement links TRBV7-2 to TRBJ2-3, with D possibly TRBD1 on 5 matching bases. Per germline, CDR1 SGHTA and CDR2 FQGNSA. Trimming cost V 2 bases and J 3 bases, with 15 bases left between them. The CDR3 loop spans 16 amino acids. CDR3 protein: CASSLLGAGSTDTQYF. The CDR3 DNA follows: TGTGCCAGCAGCTTATTAGGGGCAGGGTCGACAGATACGCAGTATTTT.

The chain joins TRBV3-1 to TRBJ1-2; no clear D gene. The CDR3 consists of 14 residues. CDR1 and CDR2 (germline): LGHDT, YNNKEL (reference sequence). Trimming removed 0 bases at V and 8 bases at J, with 13 bases between. CDR3: CASSQDSRDRGYTF. The CDR3 coding sequence is TGTGCCAGCAGCCAAGATAGTAGGGATCGGGGCTACACCTTC. Using reference TRBV3-1 and TRBJ1-2 for the parts outside the CDR3, the full variable domain is DTAVSQTPKYLVTQMGNDKSIKCEQNLGHDTMYWYKQDSKKFLKIMFSYNNKELIINETVPNRFSPKSPDKAHLNLHINSLELGDSAVYFCASSQDSRDRGYTFGSGTRLTVV.